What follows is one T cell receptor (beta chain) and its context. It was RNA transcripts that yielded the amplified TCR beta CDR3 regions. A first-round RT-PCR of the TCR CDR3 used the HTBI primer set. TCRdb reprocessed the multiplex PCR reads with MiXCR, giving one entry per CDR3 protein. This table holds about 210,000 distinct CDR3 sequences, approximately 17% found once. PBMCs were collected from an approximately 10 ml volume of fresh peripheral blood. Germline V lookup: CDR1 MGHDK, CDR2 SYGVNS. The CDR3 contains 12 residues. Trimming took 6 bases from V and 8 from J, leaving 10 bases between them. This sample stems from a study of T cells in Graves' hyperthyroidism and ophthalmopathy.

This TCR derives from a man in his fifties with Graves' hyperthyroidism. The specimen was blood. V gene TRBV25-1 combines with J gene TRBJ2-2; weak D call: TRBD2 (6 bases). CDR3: CASSAGGGELFF. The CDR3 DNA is TGTGCCAGCAGCGCCGGGGGAGGGGAGCTGTTTTTT.